A selection of T cell receptor beta chains follows, all from one sample in a study of blood T cell repertoires in COVID-19. Method: immunoSEQ multiplex PCR; TCRdb's copy keeps in-frame clones and lacks some. The table includes fewer than 200,000 clones, around 90% detected once. Sequenced input: peripheral blood. These receptors all stem from a man aged 45-60 years with acute or convalescent COVID-19. CDR3s include the opening cysteine and the closing phenylalanine or tryptophan.

>TRBJ1-3|TRBV13
CASSPLQTGNTIYF
>TRBJ1-6|TRBV6-6
CASSREGQGSSYNSPLHF
>TRBJ2-3|TRBV5-1
CASRRGQGANTQYF
>TRBJ2-7|TRBV4-2
CASSQDWGVGYEQYF
>TRBJ2-5|TRBV12-3/TRBV12-4
CASRRANQETQYF
>TRBJ1-2|TRBV7-8
CASSSILGGGYTF
>TRBJ1-1|TRBV10-2
CASSFTGLNTEAFF
>TRBJ2-6|TRBV4-1
CASSPGLYRDPSGANVLTF
>TRBJ1-2|TRBV24-1
CATSDRDSYGYTF
>TRBJ2-7|TRBV18
CASSPPGLAGYEQYF
>TRBJ1-2|TRBV5-4
CASSLEPGHLYGYTF
>TRBJ2-5|TRBV5-1
CASSLRGSWQETQYF
>TRBJ2-7|TRBV30
CAWNPWEGNEQYF
>TRBJ1-2|TRBV5-6
CASSSGTGNLAYGYTF
>TRBJ2-7|TRBV19
CARGTSGTNEQYF
>TRBJ2-5|TRBV5-4
CASSVRLAGGQETQYF
>TRBJ1-2|TRBV18
CASSKGQDNYGYTF
>TRBJ1-2|TRBV6-1
CASSDPGGYGYTF
>TRBJ2-7|TRBV28
CASSAGTGGYEQYF
>TRBJ2-3|TRBV28
CASSPGVWRKTDTQYF
>TRBJ2-3|TRBV24-1
CATSELPSPPGTGRDTQYF
>TRBJ2-3|TRBV28
CASSLILAGGLTDTQYF
>TRBJ2-5|TRBV6-5
CASSYGTGRQETQYF
>TRBJ1-1|TRBV27
CASSLAGGEAFF
>TRBJ2-5|TRBV13
CASSLESSGGLETQYF
>TRBJ2-3|TRBV11-2
CASRKQGIADTQYF
>TRBJ2-6|TRBV5-1
CASSPRQGPGANVLTF
>TRBJ2-4|TRBV7-2
CASKGGVPNIQYF
>TRBJ1-2|TRBV2
CASRQGARGYTF
>TRBJ2-5|TRBV7-2
CASSWGQGQETQYF
>TRBJ2-1|TRBV6-5
CASSPRGYEQFF
>TRBJ2-5|TRBV12-3/TRBV12-4
CASSPSGIETQYF
>TRBJ1-5|TRBV19
CASSLSVLQPQHF
>TRBJ2-6|TRBV19
CASSGVGANVLTF
>TRBJ1-6|TRBV21-1
CASEGQGWDSPLHF
>TRBJ2-1|TRBV28
CASSLGLAGVSYNEQFF
>TRBJ1-5|TRBV28
CAGADSNQPQHF
>TRBJ1-1|TRBV11-2
CASSIQMNTEAFF
>TRBJ1-4|TRBV4-2
CASSQKTGQEKLFF
>TRBJ2-3|TRBV7-2
CASSLEAGHTDTQYF
>TRBJ2-2|TRBV27
CASRGLAGAVGELFF
>TRBJ2-5|TRBV28
CASSPGTSGPQETQYF